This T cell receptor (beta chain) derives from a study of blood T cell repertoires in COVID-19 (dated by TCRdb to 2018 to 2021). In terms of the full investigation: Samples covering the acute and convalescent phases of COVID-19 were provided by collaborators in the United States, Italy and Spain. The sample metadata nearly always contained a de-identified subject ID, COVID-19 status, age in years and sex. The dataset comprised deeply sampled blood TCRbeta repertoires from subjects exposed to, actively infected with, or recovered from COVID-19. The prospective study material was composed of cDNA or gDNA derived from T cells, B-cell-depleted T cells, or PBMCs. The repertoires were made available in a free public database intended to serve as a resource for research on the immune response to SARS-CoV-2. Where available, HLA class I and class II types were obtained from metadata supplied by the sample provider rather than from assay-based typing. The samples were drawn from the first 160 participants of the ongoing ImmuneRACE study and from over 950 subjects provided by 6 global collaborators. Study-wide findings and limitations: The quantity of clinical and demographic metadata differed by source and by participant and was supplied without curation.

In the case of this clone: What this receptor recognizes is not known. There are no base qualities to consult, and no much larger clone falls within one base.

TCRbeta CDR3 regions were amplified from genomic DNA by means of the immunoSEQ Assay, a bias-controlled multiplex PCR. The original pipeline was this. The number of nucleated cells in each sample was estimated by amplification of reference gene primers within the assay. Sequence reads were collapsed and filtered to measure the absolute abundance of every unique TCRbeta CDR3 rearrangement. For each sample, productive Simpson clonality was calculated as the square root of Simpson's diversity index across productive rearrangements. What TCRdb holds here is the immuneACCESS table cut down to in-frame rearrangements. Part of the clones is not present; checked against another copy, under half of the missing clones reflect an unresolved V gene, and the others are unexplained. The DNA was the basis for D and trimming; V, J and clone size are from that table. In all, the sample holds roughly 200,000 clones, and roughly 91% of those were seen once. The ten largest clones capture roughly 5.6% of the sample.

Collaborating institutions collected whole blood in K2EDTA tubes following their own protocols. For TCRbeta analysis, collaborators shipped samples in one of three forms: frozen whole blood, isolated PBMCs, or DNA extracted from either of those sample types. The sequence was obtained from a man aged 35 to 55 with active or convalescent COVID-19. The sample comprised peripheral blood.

Here the CDR3 is given as CASSFGQDYEQYF. The nucleotide sequence reads as follows: TGCGCCAGCAGCTTCGGACAGGACTACGAGCAGTACTTC. Rearrangement joined TRBV5-1 to TRBJ2-7; TRBD1 aligns with 7 central bases. The CDR3 has 13 amino acids, counting the end cysteine and phenylalanine. Only the CDR3 DNA stays, 39 bases, in frame from base 1. V has 2 bases trimmed and J has 3 bases trimmed; junction bases matching no gene number 2. The germline V gene specifies SGHRS as CDR1 and YFSETQ as CDR2.